What follows are 15 T cell receptor beta chains derived from one specimen sequenced in a study of blood T cell repertoires in COVID-19. Generated by immunoSEQ multiplex PCR, the TCRdb table keeps only in-frame clones and is missing some. The sample yields roughly 160,000 clones, more than 85% seen once. Sequenced: PBMCs or T cells enriched from blood (not recorded which). Every receptor here comes from a woman in her 50s who had recovered from COVID-19.

The V call is TRBV5-1, the J call TRBJ1-2, with D perhaps TRBD1 (6 bases). The CDR3 extends over 13 amino acids. Germline values: CDR1 SGHRS, CDR2 YFSETQ. Trimming took off 4 bases at V and 4 bases at J, with 11 bases between the two ends. As DNA, the CDR3 is TGCGCCAGCAGCACGGACAGCTCCTATGGCTACACCTTC. Amino acid sequence: CASSTDSSYGYTF.

This chain links TRBV27 with TRBJ1-2; 9 bases are a match to TRBD1. In germline, CDR1 is MNHEY, CDR2 SMNVEV (reference sequence). V dropped 5 bases and J dropped 3; count of bases not matched to a gene: 13. The CDR3 runs to 17 residues. In DNA form, the CDR3 reads TGTGCCAGCAGTGCTATATGGGGACAGGGAAGTCACTATGGCTACACCTTC. It codes for CASSAIWGQGSHYGYTF.

The rearrangement uses TRBV7-3 and TRBJ1-2; 8 bases agree with TRBD1. Germline lookup yields CDR1 SGHTA and CDR2 FQGTGA. J gave up 1 base and V 1 base, and 8 bases lay outside the gene matches. The CDR3 has 17 amino acids. In DNA form, the CDR3 reads TGTGCCAGCAGCTTAATTGGGACAGGAACCTATAACTATGGCTACACCTTC. It codes for CASSLIGTGTYNYGYTF.

The chain recombines TRBV19 with TRBJ1-5; 7 positions agree with TRBD1. V dropped 4 bases and J dropped 1; count of bases not matched to a gene: 7. This CDR3 comprises 16 residues. The germline V gene encodes CDR1 LNHDA and CDR2 SQIVND (reference sequence). Here the CDR3 DNA reads TGTGCCAGTAGTAGTTGGACAGGTTCGAGCAATCAGCCCCAGCATTTT. It codes for CASSSWTGSSNQPQHF.

This clone was seen a single time. The rearrangement links TRBV5-1 to TRBJ2-5; D call uncertain. The germline V gene encodes CDR1 SGHRS and CDR2 YFSETQ. Trimming took 4 bases from V and 3 from J, leaving 4 bases between them. The length of the CDR3 is 11 residues. The CDR3 bases are TGCGCCAGCAGCCTCGAAGAGACCCAGTACTTC. Translating gives CASSLEETQYF.

The V and J genes are TRBV5-8 and TRBJ2-1; 10 bases fit TRBD1. CDR3 length: 15 residues. Germline V lookup: CDR1 SGHTS, CDR2 YDEGEE. V shed 4 bases and J 3 bases; nucleotides not matched to a gene: 4. CDR3 coding DNA: TGTGCCAGCAGCAGGGGACAGGGGAACTACAATGAGCAGTTCTTC. Translation gives CASSRGQGNYNEQFF.

The J gene is TRBJ1-3, the V gene TRBV28, with 9 bases that match TRBD1. The V gene's germline CDR1 is MDHEN and CDR2 SYDVKM. CDR3 length equals 16 residues. V gave up 2 bases and J gave up 4 bases; unmatched junction bases: 6. DNA of the CDR3: TGTGCCAGCAGTTTAATAGGGACAGGGAGAGGAAACACCATATATTTT. This sequence encodes CASSLIGTGRGNTIYF.

This sequence joins TRBV24-1 and TRBJ1-2; possible D gene TRBD1, 6 bases. Germline V gives CDR1 KGHDR, CDR2 SFDVKD. The CDR3 consists of 15 residues. V was cut by 5 bases and J by 1 base, with 13 bases left in between. The CDR3 spells CATSVVPGVNYGYTF. Here the CDR3 DNA reads TGTGCCACCAGTGTAGTCCCAGGGGTTAACTATGGCTACACCTTC.

The V call is TRBV28, the J call TRBJ1-3; the match to TRBD1 covers 7 bases. This CDR3 is 15 amino acids long. The germline gives CDR1 MDHEN, CDR2 SYDVKM. The junction had 4 bases not matched to a gene; V was cut back by 5 bases and J by 0 bases. This chain's CDR3 is CASSQGQYSGNTIYF. As DNA, the CDR3 is TGTGCCAGCAGTCAGGGACAGTACTCTGGAAACACCATATATTTT.

The V gene is TRBV7-9, the J gene TRBJ2-2, with D uncertain. V was cut by 4 bases and J by 1 base, with 7 bases left in between. This CDR3 is 14 amino acids long. Germline CDR1 is SEHNR and CDR2 is FQNEAQ (reference sequence). CDR3 protein: CASSSTRNTGELFF. Written as DNA, the CDR3 is TGTGCCAGCAGCTCGACACGGAACACCGGGGAGCTGTTTTTT.

This rearrangement joins TRBV28 to TRBJ2-3, with D possibly matching TRBD2 (6 bases). The CDR3 is made up of 15 amino acids. Trimming removed 2 bases at V and 1 base at J, with 10 bases between. Germline V gene data show CDR1 as MDHEN and CDR2 as SYDVKM. The CDR3 protein is CASSLGGSGTDTQYF. The CDR3 DNA reads as TGTGCCAGCAGTTTAGGGGGGTCTGGCACAGATACGCAGTATTTT.

The rearrangement joins TRBV4-1 to TRBJ2-3, with 8 bases identical to TRBD2. The germline gives CDR1 MGHRA, CDR2 YSYEKL. Trimming at V came to 7 bases and at J to 6 bases, leaving 6 bases not matched to a gene. This CDR3 is 13 amino acids long. The CDR3 here is CASTGLVDDTQYF. CDR3 DNA: TGCGCCAGCACGGGACTAGTTGACGATACGCAGTATTTT.

This chain uses TRBV6-5 with TRBJ1-1; possibly TRBD1 for D (6 bases). The V gene's germline CDR1 is MNHEY and CDR2 SVGAGI. Trimming pared 4 bases from V and 7 bases from J, leaving 16 bases between. The CDR3 sequence is 14 residues long. CDR3 protein: CASSSAGGGLEAFF. In nucleotides, the CDR3 is TGTGCCAGCAGTTCCGCCGGGGGGGGGCTTGAAGCTTTCTTT.

V is TRBV6-2 or TRBV6-3 and J is TRBJ2-4, with D perhaps TRBD2 (6 bases). This CDR3 is built from 16 residues. V was cut by 4 bases and J by 2 bases, with 15 bases left in between. Germline V CDR1 and CDR2: MNHEY, SVGEGT. The CDR3 reads CASSLEGTGPKNIQYF. The CDR3, as DNA: TGTGCCAGCAGTTTGGAGGGTACAGGACCCAAAAACATTCAGTACTTC.

CDR3 protein: CASSLDWTGGAYNSPLHF. The CDR3 bases are TGTGCCAGCTCACTCGACTGGACAGGGGGCGCGTATAATTCACCCCTCCACTTT. The chain links TRBV18 to TRBJ1-6, with 11 bases that match TRBD1. Trimming cost V 4 bases and J 4 bases; bases outside gene matches: 9. The CDR3 has 18 residues. The V gene's germline CDR1 is KGHSH and CDR2 LQKENI. Filled out from reference TRBV18 and TRBJ1-6, the complete variable domain reads NAGVMQNPRHLVRRRGQEARLRCSPMKGHSHVYWYRQLPEEGLKFMVYLQKENIIDESGMPKERFSAEFPKEGPSILRIQQVVRGDSAAYFCASSLDWTGGAYNSPLHFGNGTRLTVT.